The 11 T cell receptor beta chains listed next were all sequenced from one sample in a study of blood T cell repertoires in COVID-19 (dated by TCRdb to 2018 to 2020). The receptor library was made with the immunoSEQ multiplex PCR assay. Not all clones reach the TCRdb copy of this immuneACCESS table, which keeps in-frame sequences only. Checked studies attribute under half of the gap to unresolved V genes and leave the rest unexplained. The sample includes more than 100,000 clones, with more than 80% observed a single time. Together, the top ten hold about 12% of the sample. Sequenced: peripheral blood. These receptors came from a human donor in a cohort sampled during active COVID-19.

This clone was picked up one time. The genes are TRBV18 and TRBJ1-1; no definite D call. The V and J ends lost 0 bases and 1 base respectively, with 9 bases between them. This CDR3 has 15 residues. Germline-derived CDR1 and CDR2 are KGHSH and LQKENI. The CDR3 bases are TGTGCCAGCTCACCACCGAGAGCTGCGAACACTGAAGCTTTCTTT. Its protein is CASSPPRAANTEAFF.

The chain is built from TRBV21-1 and TRBJ2-7; the D call of TRBD2 is as the table states it, not checked on the DNA. TRBV21-1 counts as a pseudogene. This CDR3 spans 13 amino acids. The CDR3 DNA follows: TGTGCCAGCAGCACTGAGAACCCCTACGAGCAGTACTTC. Translated: CASSTENPYEQYF.

J is TRBJ2-5 and V is TRBV19, with D tentatively TRBD2 (5 bases). Germline assignment: CDR1 LNHDA and CDR2 SQIVND (reference sequence). The CDR3 extends over 13 amino acids. V was clipped by 6 bases and J by 5 bases, with 13 bases between them. The CDR3 is CASSHRGRETQYF. Here the CDR3 DNA reads TGTGCCAGTAGCCACCGGGGTCGGGAGACCCAGTACTTC.

This chain joins TRBV20-1 and TRBJ1-2; 8 nucleotides align to TRBD1. The trim removed 6 bases at V and 8 bases at J, leaving 5 bases unmatched. The length of the CDR3 is 11 residues. Looked up from germline, CDR1 is DFQATT and CDR2 is SNEGSKA (reference sequence). CDR3 protein: CSANRGSGYTF. In DNA form, the CDR3 reads TGCAGTGCAAACAGGGGGAGCGGCTACACCTTC.

The CDR3 is CASSLVSAGAYKNIQYF. In DNA, the CDR3 is TGTGCCAGCAGCTTAGTTTCCGCGGGGGCCTACAAAAACATTCAGTACTTC. The chain has TRBV11-2 and TRBJ2-4, with D perhaps matching TRBD2 (7 bases). V lost 1 base and J lost 3, with 16 bases in between. The CDR3 has 17 residues. CDR1 SGHAT and CDR2 FQNNGV come from the germline V gene.

The genes are TRBV9 and TRBJ2-2, with TRBD2 as a possible D gene (6 bases). Trimming took 0 bases from V and 0 from J, leaving 9 bases between them. The CDR3 covers 16 residues. Germline V lookup: CDR1 SGDLS, CDR2 YYNGEE. The CDR3 DNA is TGTGCCAGCAGCGTAGTTCCGGGGGCGAACACCGGGGAGCTGTTTTTT. It yields the protein CASSVVPGANTGELFF. The variable domain in full, completed from reference TRBV9 and TRBJ2-2, reads DSGVTQTPKHLITATGQRVTLRCSPRSGDLSVYWYQQSLDQGLQFLIQYYNGEERAKGNILERFSAQQFPDLHSELNLSSLELGDSALYFCASSVVPGANTGELFFGEGSRLTVL.

V gene TRBV9 combines with J gene TRBJ2-1, with D perhaps matching TRBD1 (5 bases). The CDR3 extends over 20 amino acids. Germline V lookup: CDR1 SGDLS, CDR2 YYNGEE. V was clipped by 0 bases and J by 4 bases, with 26 bases between them. The CDR3 here is CASSVEATWSQGARYNEQFF. CDR3 DNA: TGTGCCAGCAGCGTAGAGGCTACTTGGTCTCAAGGGGCGAGGTACAATGAGCAGTTCTTC.

The gene calls are TRBV12-5 and TRBJ1-1; the D gene is possibly TRBD1 (5 bases). CDR1 LGHNT and CDR2 FRNRAP come from the germline V gene. This CDR3 region has 14 residues. Trimming left V 1 base short and J 1 base short, with 7 bases between. CDR3 sequence: CASGLARENTEAFF. The CDR3 nucleotides are TGTGCTAGTGGTTTGGCCAGGGAGAACACTGAAGCTTTCTTT.

The gene calls are TRBV2 and TRBJ1-2; 9 bases are a match to TRBD1. Germline CDR1 reads SNHLY; CDR2 reads FYNNEI. The ends lost 9 bases at V and 8 bases at J; junction bases unmatched: 13. This CDR3 comprises 14 residues. CDR3 sequence reads: CARFSGTGKRGYTF. In DNA, the CDR3 is TGTGCCAGATTTTCAGGGACAGGGAAGAGGGGCTACACCTTC.

The chain joins TRBV5-1 to TRBJ2-5; 9 nucleotides align to TRBD1. There are 14 residues in the CDR3. Trimming removed 3 bases from V and 4 bases from J; junction bases left unmatched: 4. CDR1 and CDR2 from the germline V gene are SGHRS and YFSETQ. CDR3 loop: CASSSTGGGETQYF. The CDR3 DNA reads TGCGCCAGCAGCTCGACAGGGGGAGGAGAGACCCAGTACTTC.

The chain is built from TRBV19 and TRBJ2-1; TRBD2 matches at 11 bases. The CDR3 totals 15 residues. Germline-derived CDR1 and CDR2 are LNHDA and SQIVND (reference sequence). The junction had 5 bases not matched to a gene; V was cut back by 5 bases and J by 5 bases. CDR3 amino acids: CASSGTSGGDNEQFF. CDR3 DNA sequence: TGTGCCAGTAGTGGAACTAGCGGGGGAGACAATGAGCAGTTCTTC.